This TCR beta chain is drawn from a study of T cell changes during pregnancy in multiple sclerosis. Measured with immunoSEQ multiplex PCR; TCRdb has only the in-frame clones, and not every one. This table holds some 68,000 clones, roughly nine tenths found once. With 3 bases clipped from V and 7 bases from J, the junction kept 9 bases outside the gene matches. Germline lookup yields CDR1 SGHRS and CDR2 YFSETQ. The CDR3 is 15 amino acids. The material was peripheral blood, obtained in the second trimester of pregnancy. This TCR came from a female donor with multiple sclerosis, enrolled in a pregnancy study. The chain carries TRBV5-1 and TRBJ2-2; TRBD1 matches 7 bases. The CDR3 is CASSSATGYNGELFF. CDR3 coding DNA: TGCGCCAGCAGCTCGGCGACAGGGTATAACGGGGAGCTGTTTTTT.